The entry below describes one TCR beta chain. The clone's antigen remains unknown. Per-base quality was not reported, and no clone a single base away is much larger than it. The data derive from a study of OX40 agonist ivuxolimab in advanced cancers. Regarding the research as a whole: Ivuxolimab was an agonistic, fully human IgG2 monoclonal antibody directed against OX40 (CD134), a costimulatory receptor. Patients were allowed to have had prior anti-PD-1, anti-PD-L1 or anti-CTLA-4 therapy, and more than 35% of the dose-escalation patients had been treated with checkpoint inhibitors. The dose-escalation cohort was 80% to 90% male with a mean age of approximately 60 years, ranging from about 23 to 85. Intravenous ivuxolimab was administered to patients every 2 weeks at six dose levels: 0.01, 0.1, 0.3, 1.5, 3 and 10 mg/kg. Among the approximately 54 dose-escalation patients, around 20 had hepatocellular carcinoma, approximately 15 melanoma, 9 renal cell carcinoma and 9 head and neck cancer. The point of sequencing TCRbeta in the periphery was to test whether ivuxolimab changed TCR sequence diversity and drove clonal T-cell expansion. The paper covers the monotherapy dose-escalation part of the phase I ivuxolimab trial, which included N of about 51 patients. Partial responses occurred in three dose-escalation patients: two with cutaneous melanoma and one with hepatocellular carcinoma.

The trial excluded patients who had a history of autoimmune disease or who were on systemic immunosuppression. Peripheral blood for TCR sequencing was collected from all dose cohorts at baseline, on cycle 4 day 1, and on cycle 7 day 1. Samples were obtained from an open-label, multicenter, first-in-human phase I dose-escalation trial of ivuxolimab. Adults with locally advanced or metastatic melanoma, renal cell, hepatocellular, or head and neck squamous cell carcinoma were enrolled in the trial. Before TCR sequencing, CD4+ T cells and CD8+ T cells were sorted from peripheral blood as separate populations. Genomic DNA was extracted from sorted cells for sequencing of the TCRbeta CDR3 region. The immunoSEQ Assay was used to sequence the TCRbeta CDR3 regions. Entries here come from immuneACCESS through TCRdb and include only in-frame sequences with V and J called. Some clones fail to appear in such tables; in the studies checked, an unresolved V gene covers under half of the shortfall, and the cause of the remainder is unknown. Recorded for this sample are 60,000 to 65,000 clones; roughly 84% of them occurred a single time. 0.6% to 0.9% of the sample is taken by the ten largest.

What the study reported, not specific to this receptor: Partial responders in the 0.1-3.0 mg/kg groups had among the lowest normalized peripheral clonal expansion, especially among CD8+ T cells. Low levels of normalized T-cell clonal expansion were also shown by some nonresponding patients. On average, CD8+ T cells showed more expanded clones than CD4+ T cells after ivuxolimab. Antigen specificity was not determined for the clonally expanded peripheral T cells. At doses of 0.1 to 3.0 mg/kg, clonal expansion of both CD4+ and CD8+ T cells in blood was seen between baseline and week 6.

The sequence was obtained from an adult with an advanced solid tumor such as melanoma, head and neck, liver or kidney cancer. Sequenced here: CD4+ or CD8+ T cells sorted from blood, sampled in a trial of the OX40 agonist ivuxolimab.

The base sequence is TGCAGTGCCGGCGGGCCCTACGAGCAGTACTTC. The translation is CSAGGPYEQYF. The V and J segments used are TRBV20-1 and TRBJ2-7, and perhaps TRBD2 as D gene, on 5 matching bases. The germline V gene encodes CDR1 DFQATT and CDR2 SNEGSKA (reference sequence). The CDR3 covers 11 residues, taking in both the cysteine and the phenylalanine. The DNA shown is the 33-base CDR3, in frame from base 1. The junction carries 8 bases between V and J, which are trimmed by 6 bases and 2 bases respectively.